These 26 T cell receptor beta chains were all obtained from the same sample, sequenced in a study of shared T cell receptors in the human thymus (dated by TCRdb to about 2021). Receptors were amplified or captured by the immunoSEQ multiplex PCR assay. Held by TCRdb, this immuneACCESS table contains in-frame sequences only and omits some clones. Under half of the omission traces to an unresolved V gene where checked; the cause of the rest is unknown. This sample gives 540,000 or so clones in total; approximately 78% of them show up just once. The ten largest account for 0.013% of the sample. This same sample was also part of a study on human thymus T cells.

The sample was thymocytes. Receptor source: a boy in the first two years of life with a congenital heart defect. Donor details come from another sample of the same person, matched by shared clones.

In this sample, this clone turned up a few times. The chain links TRBV28 to TRBJ2-2, with 11 positions matching TRBD2. CDR3 length: 20 residues. Trimming removed 11 bases from V and 1 base from J; junction bases left unmatched: 21. CDR1 MDHEN and CDR2 SYDVKM come from the germline V gene. In DNA, the CDR3 is TGTGCCGCCGGAACGAGGACAGGGGTCACTAGCGGGAGGAACACCGGGGAGCTGTTTTTT. Protein product: CAAGTRTGVTSGRNTGELFF.

The rearrangement joins TRBV28 to TRBJ1-5; D might be TRBD1 (6 bases). V lost 7 bases, J lost 2 bases, and 21 bases lay in between. The germline V gene has CDR1 MDHEN and CDR2 SYDVKM. The CDR3 has 17 amino acids. The CDR3 spells CASIIGGARAGNQPQHF. DNA for the CDR3: TGTGCCAGCATCATCGGGGGGGCCCGGGCGGGCAATCAGCCCCAGCATTTT.

The chain links TRBV19 to TRBJ1-2; D is uncertain. This CDR3 has 12 residues. Trimming took 6 bases from V and 8 from J, leaving 13 bases between them. Germline V gives CDR1 LNHDA, CDR2 SQIVND (reference sequence). This chain's CDR3 is CASSPGTRGYTF. The CDR3 nucleotides read TGTGCCAGTAGCCCAGGAACAAGGGGCTACACCTTC.

This chain links TRBV7-2 with TRBJ2-7, with 8 bases that match TRBD1. From germline, CDR1 is SGHTA and CDR2 FQGNSA. The CDR3 covers 15 residues. Germline trimming cut 4 bases from V and 4 bases from J; bases unmatched to any gene: 9. The CDR3 protein is CASSSPGQALYEQYF. CDR3 bases: TGTGCCAGCAGCTCACCGGGACAGGCCCTTTACGAGCAGTACTTC.

This CDR3 reads CASSDGTGSGELFF. The CDR3 coding sequence is TGTGCCAGCAGTGACGGGACAGGGTCCGGGGAGCTGTTTTTT. The chain has TRBV6-4 and TRBJ2-2, with 9 bases identical to TRBD1. CDR1 is MRHNA, CDR2 SNTAGT, per germline. This CDR3 has 14 residues. The J segment lost 6 bases and the V segment lost 2 bases, leaving 1 base of the junction unmatched.

The J gene is TRBJ2-7, the V gene TRBV7-8, with a tentative D call TRBD1 (5 bases). Germline loops: CDR1 SGHVS, CDR2 FQNEAQ. V was cut by 5 bases and J by 0 bases, with 17 bases left in between. This CDR3 spans 16 amino acids. The CDR3 bases are TGTGCCAGCAGCCCCCGTGGGGCCACTTGCTCCTACGAGCAGTACTTC. Amino acids: CASSPRGATCSYEQYF. Using reference TRBV7-8 and TRBJ2-7 for the parts outside the CDR3, the full variable domain is GAGVSQSPRYKVAKRGQDVALRCDPISGHVSLFWYQQALGQGPEFLTYFQNEAQLDKSGLPSDRFFAERPEGSVSTLKIQRTQQEDSAVYLCASSPRGATCSYEQYFGPGTRLTVT.

The J gene is TRBJ2-2, the V gene TRBV5-1, with D perhaps matching TRBD2 (6 bases). This CDR3 is 14 amino acids long. Germline loops: CDR1 SGHRS, CDR2 YFSETQ. V gave up 6 bases and J gave up 0 bases, with 9 bases separating them. CDR3 in DNA: TGCGCCAGCAAGGAGGGCCCGAACACCGGGGAGCTGTTTTTT. Its translation: CASKEGPNTGELFF. Variable domain in full (rest from reference TRBV5-1 and TRBJ2-2): KAGVTQTPRYLIKTRGQQVTLSCSPISGHRSVSWYQQTPGQGLQFLFEYFSETQRNKGNFPGRFSGRQFSNSRSEMNVSTLELGDSALYLCASKEGPNTGELFFGEGSRLTVL.

The chain recombines TRBV27 with TRBJ1-1; TRBD1 might be the D (5 bases). V was trimmed by 3 bases and J by 8 bases, leaving 16 bases between them. The CDR3 sequence is 14 residues long. Germline V gives CDR1 MNHEY, CDR2 SMNVEV (reference sequence). Here the CDR3 DNA reads TGTGCCAGCAGTTTGATGCAGGGCGCCGGGGAAGCTTTCTTT. Its protein product is CASSLMQGAGEAFF.

The V gene is TRBV20-1, the J gene TRBJ2-1, with D perhaps TRBD2 (6 bases). CDR1 DFQATT and CDR2 SNEGSKA come from the germline V gene (reference sequence). V shed 6 bases and J shed 12 bases, with 12 bases lying between them. This CDR3 has 10 residues. The CDR3 coding sequence is TGCAGTGCGCGACTAGTCTGGCAGTTCTTC. As protein: CSARLVWQFF.

The rearrangement uses TRBV28 and TRBJ2-7, with D perhaps matching TRBD1 (6 bases). V was pared by 2 bases and J by 2 bases, with 10 bases between. CDR1 is MDHEN and CDR2 is SYDVKM in the germline V gene. This CDR3 is 14 amino acids long. The DNA of the CDR3 is TGTGCCAGCAGTTTAGGGCGGACAGCCTACGAGCAGTACTTC. Protein: CASSLGRTAYEQYF.

This clone was seen once. This rearrangement joins TRBV7-6 to TRBJ2-3, with 10 bases matching TRBD2. The junction had 10 bases not matched to a gene; V was cut back by 0 bases and J by 4 bases. The germline CDR1 and CDR2 sequences are SGHVS and FNYEAQ. The CDR3 loop spans 18 amino acids. CDR3 nucleotides: TGTGCCAGCAGCTTAGCGAGACTAGCGGGCCTGGGGGCAGATACGCAGTATTTT. Translated, it gives CASSLARLAGLGADTQYF.

This clone appeared once. This chain connects TRBV4-3 to TRBJ2-1; a possible D gene is TRBD2 (6 bases). This CDR3 is built from 18 residues. Per the germline V gene, CDR1 is LGHNA and CDR2 is YSLEER. V was trimmed by 4 bases and J by 10 bases, leaving 29 bases between them. The CDR3 nucleotides read TGCGCCAGCAGCCGCCACGGCCGTTGGGACTTGCCGTCGCGGGAGCAGTTCTTC. It translates to CASSRHGRWDLPSREQFF.

The chain carries TRBV27 and TRBJ2-7; no firm D call. The CDR3 has 14 residues. V was shortened by 6 bases and J by 5 bases, with 17 bases between the two germline ends. CDR1 is MNHEY and CDR2 is SMNVEV in the germline V gene (reference sequence). This chain's CDR3 is CASRPTVSEDEQYF. DNA of the CDR3: TGTGCCAGCAGACCTACGGTCAGCGAGGACGAGCAGTACTTC.

The rearrangement uses TRBV5-1 and TRBJ1-3, with 7 bases lining up with TRBD1. The J segment lost 1 base and the V segment lost 0 bases, leaving 1 base of the junction unmatched. The CDR3 has 15 residues. Germline-derived CDR1 and CDR2 are SGHRS and YFSETQ. The CDR3, as DNA: TGCGCCAGCAGCTTGGAGGGGGCGTCTGGAAACACCATATATTTT. Translation: CASSLEGASGNTIYF.

The chain recombines TRBV27 with TRBJ2-3, with 13 bases that match TRBD2. V trimming: 3 bases; J trimming: 4 bases; junction bases outside the gene matches: 16. Germline V gene data show CDR1 as MNHEY and CDR2 as SMNVEV (reference sequence). The CDR3 is made up of 20 amino acids. The CDR3 nucleotides are TGTGCCAGCAGTTTCCTCGGGACTAGCGGGAAACCCCCTTGGCCAGATACGCAGTATTTT. Encoded protein: CASSFLGTSGKPPWPDTQYF.

The genes are TRBV30 and TRBJ1-5, with TRBD1 matching 9 bases. V gave up 3 bases and J gave up 4 bases; unmatched junction bases: 1. The germline V gene encodes CDR1 GTSNPN and CDR2 SVGIG (reference sequence). This CDR3 is built from 13 residues. The CDR3 region has the DNA TGTGCCTGGAGACAGGGGGCGAATCAGCCCCAGCATTTT. Its protein product is CAWRQGANQPQHF.

This chain connects TRBV28 to TRBJ2-7, with 9 bases lining up with TRBD1. J was trimmed by 0 bases and V by 6 bases; bases with no gene match: 6. CDR3 length: 15 amino acids. From germline, CDR1 is MDHEN and CDR2 SYDVKM. The CDR3 loop reads CASRHSTGGSYEQYF. In DNA form, the CDR3 reads TGTGCCAGCAGACATTCGACAGGGGGCTCCTACGAGCAGTACTTC.

This sequence joins TRBV25-1 and TRBJ1-1; TRBD1 is a possible D gene (6 bases). Germline-derived CDR1 and CDR2 are MGHDK and SYGVNS. This CDR3 is built from 15 residues. The V gene lost 6 bases and the J gene lost 0 bases, with 14 bases spanning the gap. DNA of the CDR3: TGTGCCAGCAGAGGACAGTGCGGACTGAACACTGAAGCTTTCTTT. Residues: CASRGQCGLNTEAFF. Complete variable domain (other parts from reference TRBV25-1 and TRBJ1-1): EADIYQTPRYLVIGTGKKITLECSQTMGHDKMYWYQQDPGMELHLIHYSYGVNSTEKGDLSSESTVSRIRTEHFPLTLESARPSHTSQYLCASRGQCGLNTEAFFGQGTRLTVV.

This rearrangement joins TRBV9 to TRBJ2-7, with 11 bases fitting TRBD2. Germline loops: CDR1 SGDLS, CDR2 YYNGEE. CDR3 size: 16 residues. Trimming removed 3 bases from V and 2 bases from J; junction bases left unmatched: 7. The CDR3 nucleotides read TGTGCCAGCAGCGCGAGCCCACTAGCGGGGGCCTACGAGCAGTACTTC. It encodes CASSASPLAGAYEQYF.

The V and J genes are TRBV29-1 and TRBJ2-7, with TRBD2 matching 12 bases. CDR3 length: 16 residues. Per the germline V gene, CDR1 is SQVTM and CDR2 is ANQGSEA. V lost 1 base, J lost 0 bases, and 4 bases stayed unmatched. Written as DNA, the CDR3 is TGCAGCGTTGAAGGCCTAGCGGGAGGGAGCTCCTACGAGCAGTACTTC. Protein product: CSVEGLAGGSSYEQYF.

The chain carries TRBV19 and TRBJ1-3, with 8 nucleotides matching TRBD1. The CDR3 extends over 16 amino acids. Germline loops: CDR1 LNHDA, CDR2 SQIVND (reference sequence). V lost 4 bases to trimming and J lost 3 bases; unmatched junction nucleotides: 8. The CDR3 region is CASSTFRQGIGNTIYF. The CDR3 nucleotides read TGTGCCAGTAGTACCTTCCGACAGGGGATTGGAAACACCATATATTTT.

The chain is built from TRBV2 and TRBJ2-3; perhaps TRBD2 as D (6 bases). The germline V and J ends were trimmed by 8 bases and 1 base, with 19 bases remaining between them. The CDR3 extends over 16 amino acids. The germline V gene encodes CDR1 SNHLY and CDR2 FYNNEI. The DNA of the CDR3 is TGTGCCAGCTCACAAGGGTCGCGGGATCGCACAGATACGCAGTATTTT. It translates to CASSQGSRDRTDTQYF.

The rearrangement joins TRBV9 to TRBJ2-3; 10 bases fit TRBD1. This CDR3 has 16 residues. With 2 bases clipped from V and 2 bases from J, the junction kept 5 bases outside the gene matches. CDR1 and CDR2 (germline): SGDLS, YYNGEE. CDR3 bases: TGTGCCAGCAGCGTGACAGGGGGCGCAACCACAGATACGCAGTATTTT. Translation gives CASSVTGGATTDTQYF.

This clone was recorded a few times. The rearrangement joins TRBV5-1 to TRBJ1-4, with 9 bases identical to TRBD1. CDR3 size: 18 residues. Germline lookup yields CDR1 SGHRS and CDR2 YFSETQ. Trimming at V came to 4 bases and at J to 0 bases, leaving 10 bases not matched to a gene. CDR3 DNA sequence: TGCGCCAGCAGCGTCCGGGACAGGGAGGAGGCAACTAATGAAAAACTGTTTTTT. Translated, it gives CASSVRDREEATNEKLFF.

This chain connects TRBV5-4 to TRBJ2-7, with TRBD2 matching over 7 bases. CDR1 SGHNT and CDR2 YYREEE come from the germline V gene (reference sequence). The CDR3 has 18 residues. The J segment lost 3 bases and the V segment lost 3 bases, leaving 18 bases of the junction unmatched. CDR3 sequence (DNA): TGTGCCAGCAGCTCACGGGCGGGGCGGGAGCTCGTTCGCTACGAGCAGTACTTC. Translation: CASSSRAGRELVRYEQYF.

The J gene is TRBJ2-5, the V gene TRBV7-9, with 7 bases aligning to TRBD2. Germline assignment: CDR1 SEHNR and CDR2 FQNEAQ (reference sequence). The CDR3 is 13 amino acids. The junction had 6 bases not matched to a gene; V was cut back by 6 bases and J by 5 bases. CDR3 bases: TGTGCCAGCAGGACCGGGGGGTTGGAGACCCAGTACTTC. Its protein product is CASRTGGLETQYF.